The source of this T cell receptor (beta chain) is a study of cytomegalovirus exposure and HLA in healthy donors. As for the study in general: The study's early data release held about 77 million unique TCRs from HLA-typed donors. Findings and limits, study-wide: When a later analysis was performed, an Asian-associated ancestry cluster reportedly had fewer N-insertions than the 666-donor mean. The later analysis indicated that the majority of CMV-associated TCR beta chains appeared HLA-restricted.

In the PCR, 60 Vbeta and 13 Jbeta primers were used. Produced via immunoSEQ multiplex PCR; TCRdb's table is partial and in-frame only. Of more than 60,000 clones listed, about 80% were seen once; the top ten hold 3.5% to 5%. V was shortened by 7 bases and J by 4 bases, with 11 bases between the two germline ends. The CDR3 runs to 11 residues. Per germline, CDR1 DFQATT and CDR2 SNEGSKA (reference sequence). Details on this clone: Its matching antigen is unknown.

This rearrangement joins TRBV20-1 to TRBJ2-7; perhaps TRBD1 as D (5 bases). This receptor was obtained from a woman in her thirties in good health and CMV-seronegative. The sequencing input was PBMCs. CDR3 loop: CSGARGYEQYF. In nucleotides, the CDR3 is TGCAGTGGGGCTAGGGGATACGAGCAGTACTTC.